This paragraph reports one T cell receptor beta chain. The sample is drawn from a study of blood T cell repertoires in COVID-19. In the study overall: Samples came from the United States, Italy and Spain, spanning acute and convalescent COVID-19. From T cells, B-cell-depleted T cells, or PBMCs came the material, which was cDNA or gDNA.

The CDR3 is 14 residues long. Germline V gene data show CDR1 as SNHLY and CDR2 as FYNNEI. V shed 3 bases and J shed 2 bases, with 8 bases lying between them. Under the authors' procedure: Scientists estimated how many nucleated cells there were by amplifying reference gene primers. Assay used: immunoSEQ multiplex PCR; TCRdb lists only in-frame clones, some missing. The DNA gave D and trimming, while V, J and clone size come from that table. The data hold 100,000 to 150,000 clones, with more than 60% observed a single time. The receptor comes from a woman in her 70s with acute or convalescent COVID-19. Material for sequencing was peripheral blood. The chain links TRBV2 to TRBJ2-1; D call uncertain. This chain's CDR3 is CASSDSVTYNEQFF. The CDR3 DNA reads as TGTGCCAGCAGTGACAGCGTTACCTACAATGAGCAGTTCTTC.